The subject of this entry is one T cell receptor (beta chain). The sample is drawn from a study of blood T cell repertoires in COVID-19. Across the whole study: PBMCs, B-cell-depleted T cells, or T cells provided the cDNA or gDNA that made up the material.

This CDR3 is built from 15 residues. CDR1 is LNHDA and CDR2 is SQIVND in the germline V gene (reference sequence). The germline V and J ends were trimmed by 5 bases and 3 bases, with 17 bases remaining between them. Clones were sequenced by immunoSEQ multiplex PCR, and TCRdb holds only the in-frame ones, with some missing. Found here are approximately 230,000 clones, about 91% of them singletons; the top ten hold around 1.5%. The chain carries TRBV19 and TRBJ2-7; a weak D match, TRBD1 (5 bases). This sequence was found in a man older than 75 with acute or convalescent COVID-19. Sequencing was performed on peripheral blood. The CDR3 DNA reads TGTGCCAGTAGTCCGTCGACAGAGTTACTCTACGAGCAGTACTTC. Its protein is CASSPSTELLYEQYF.